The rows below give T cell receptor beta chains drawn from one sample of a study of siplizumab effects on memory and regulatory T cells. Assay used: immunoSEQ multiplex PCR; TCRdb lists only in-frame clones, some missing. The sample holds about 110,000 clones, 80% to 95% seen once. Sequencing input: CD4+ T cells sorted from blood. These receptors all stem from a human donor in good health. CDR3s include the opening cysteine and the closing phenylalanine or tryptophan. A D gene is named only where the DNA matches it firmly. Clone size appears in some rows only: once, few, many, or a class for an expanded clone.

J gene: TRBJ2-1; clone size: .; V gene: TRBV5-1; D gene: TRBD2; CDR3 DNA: TGCGCCAGCAGCTCCAGGGGCGGGAGGGCATACAATGAGCAGTTCTTC; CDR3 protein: CASSSRGGRAYNEQFF
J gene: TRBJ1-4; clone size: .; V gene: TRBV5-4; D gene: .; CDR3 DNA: TGTGCCAGCAGCTTGGGGAATAATGAAAAACTGTTTTTT; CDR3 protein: CASSLGNNEKLFF
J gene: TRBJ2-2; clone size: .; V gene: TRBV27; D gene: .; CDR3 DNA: TGTGCCAGCAGTTTATGGGGGGCAACCGGGGAGCTGTTTTTT; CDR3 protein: CASSLWGATGELFF
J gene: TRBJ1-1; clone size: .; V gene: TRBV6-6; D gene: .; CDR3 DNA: TGTGCCAGCAGTCGGGACACTGAAGCTTTCTTT; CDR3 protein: CASSRDTEAFF
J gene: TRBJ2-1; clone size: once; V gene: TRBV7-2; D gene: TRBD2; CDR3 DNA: TGTGCCAGCAGCCGTAGCGGGAGAGTCACCTACAATGAGCAGTTCTTC; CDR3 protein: CASSRSGRVTYNEQFF
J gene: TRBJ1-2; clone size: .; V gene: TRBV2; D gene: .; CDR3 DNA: TGTGCCAGCACAGGGTTGAGCTATGGCTACACCTTC; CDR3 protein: CASTGLSYGYTF
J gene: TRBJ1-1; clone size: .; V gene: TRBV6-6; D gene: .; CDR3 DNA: TGTGCCAGCACCCACAGGGACCATGCTGAAGCTTTCTTT; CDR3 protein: CASTHRDHAEAFF
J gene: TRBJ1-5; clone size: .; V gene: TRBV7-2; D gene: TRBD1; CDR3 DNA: TGTGCCAGCAGCCTAGACAGGGGGGTCGGTCAGCCCCAGCATTTT; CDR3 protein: CASSLDRGVGQPQHF
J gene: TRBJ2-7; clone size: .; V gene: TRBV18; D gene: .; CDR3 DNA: TGTGCCAGCTCACCGCGCCCAGGGAACGACGAGCAGTACTTC; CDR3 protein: CASSPRPGNDEQYF
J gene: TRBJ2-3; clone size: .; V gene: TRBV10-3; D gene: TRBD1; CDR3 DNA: TGTGCCATCAGGGACGGACAGGGGAGCACAGATACGCAGTATTTT; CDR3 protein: CAIRDGQGSTDTQYF
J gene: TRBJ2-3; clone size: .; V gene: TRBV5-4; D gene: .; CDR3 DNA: TGTGCCAGCAGCTTAACCCTGATGACAGATACGCAGTATTTT; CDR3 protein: CASSLTLMTDTQYF
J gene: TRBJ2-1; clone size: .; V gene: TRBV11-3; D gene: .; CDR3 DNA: TGTGCCAGCAGCTTCTTAGCGAAAGGGGGAAATGAGCAGTTCTTC; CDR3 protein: CASSFLAKGGNEQFF
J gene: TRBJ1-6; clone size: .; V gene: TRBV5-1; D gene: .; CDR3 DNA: TGCGCCAGCAGAATCTATGGAGGGGAGAATTCACCCCTCCACTTT; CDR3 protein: CASRIYGGENSPLHF
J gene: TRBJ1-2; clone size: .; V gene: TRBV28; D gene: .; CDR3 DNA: TGTGCCAGCCTACAGGGAAATGGCTACACCTTC; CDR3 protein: CASLQGNGYTF
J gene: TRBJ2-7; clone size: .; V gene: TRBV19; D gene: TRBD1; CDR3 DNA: TGTGCCAGTAGTTCCCAGGGGGATACCTACGAGCAGTACTTC; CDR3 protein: CASSSQGDTYEQYF
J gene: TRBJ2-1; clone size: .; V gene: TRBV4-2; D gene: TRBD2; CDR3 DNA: TGTGCCAGCAGCCAAGGTACTACGACTAGCGGGATCTACAATGAGCAGTTCTTC; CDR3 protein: CASSQGTTTSGIYNEQFF
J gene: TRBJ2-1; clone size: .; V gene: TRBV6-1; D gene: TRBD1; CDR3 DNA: TGTGCCAGCGGCCCCCAGGGAACAGGGGGTGAGCAGTTCTTC; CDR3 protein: CASGPQGTGGEQFF
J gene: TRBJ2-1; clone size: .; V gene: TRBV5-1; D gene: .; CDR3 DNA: TGTGCCAGCAGCCCCAAAGCCCGGCTTGAGCAGTTCTTC; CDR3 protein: CASSPKARLEQFF
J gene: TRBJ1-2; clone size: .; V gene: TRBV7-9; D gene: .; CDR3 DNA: TGTGCCAGCAGCTACAACTATGGCTACACCTTC; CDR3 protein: CASSYNYGYTF
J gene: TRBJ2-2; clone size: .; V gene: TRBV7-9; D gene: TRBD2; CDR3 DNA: TGTGCCAGCAGCTTAGCTCGGCTAGCGGGACCCGGGGAGCTGTTTTTT; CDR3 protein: CASSLARLAGPGELFF
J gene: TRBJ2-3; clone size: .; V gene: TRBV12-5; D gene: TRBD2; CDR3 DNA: TGTGCTAGTGGTTCAGGACTAGCGGGGACCACAGATACGCAGTATTTT; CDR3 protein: CASGSGLAGTTDTQYF
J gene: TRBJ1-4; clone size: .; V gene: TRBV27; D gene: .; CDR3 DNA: TGTGCCAGCAGCGACCGGACAACTAATGAAAAACTGTTTTTT; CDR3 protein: CASSDRTTNEKLFF
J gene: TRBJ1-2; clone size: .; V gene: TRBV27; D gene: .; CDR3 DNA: TGTGCCAGCAGTTTAGAGCAGGGTGGTGGCTACACCTTC; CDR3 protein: CASSLEQGGGYTF
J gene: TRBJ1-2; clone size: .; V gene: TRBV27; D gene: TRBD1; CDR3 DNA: TGTGCCAGCAGTGCGCGACAGGGAGTTTCACACTATGGCTACACCTTC; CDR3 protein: CASSARQGVSHYGYTF
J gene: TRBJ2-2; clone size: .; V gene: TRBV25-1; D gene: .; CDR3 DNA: TGTGCCAGCACCGAATGGAGCACCGGGGAGCTGTTTTTT; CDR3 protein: CASTEWSTGELFF
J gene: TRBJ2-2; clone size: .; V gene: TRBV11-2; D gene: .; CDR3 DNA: TGTGCCAGCAGCCATCACCGTGGCGCCTCAATCTTTGGGCTGTTTTTT; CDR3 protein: CASSHHRGASIFGLFF
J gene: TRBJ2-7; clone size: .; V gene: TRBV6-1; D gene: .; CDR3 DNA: TGTGCCAGCAGTAGACAGCCAAGCTCCTACGAGCAGTACTTC; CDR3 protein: CASSRQPSSYEQYF
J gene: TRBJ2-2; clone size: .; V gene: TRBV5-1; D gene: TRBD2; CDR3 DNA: TGCGCCAGCAGCTTTAGCGGGAGGGACACCGGGGAGCTGTTTTTT; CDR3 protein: CASSFSGRDTGELFF
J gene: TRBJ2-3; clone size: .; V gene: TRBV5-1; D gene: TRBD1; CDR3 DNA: TGCGCCAGCAGCTGGACAGGGCTAAGCACAGATACGCAGTATTTT; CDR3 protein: CASSWTGLSTDTQYF
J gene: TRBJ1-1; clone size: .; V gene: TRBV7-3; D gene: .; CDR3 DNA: TGTGCCAGCAGCTTATTAATGAACACTGAAGCTTTCTTT; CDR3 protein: CASSLLMNTEAFF
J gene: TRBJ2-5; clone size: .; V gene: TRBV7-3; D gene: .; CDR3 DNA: TGTGCCAGCAGCCGGACGGGCCAAGAGACCCAGTACTTC; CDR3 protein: CASSRTGQETQYF
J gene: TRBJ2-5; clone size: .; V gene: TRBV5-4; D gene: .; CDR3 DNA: TGTGCCAGCAGCTCCCCACAGCAAGAGACCCAGTACTTC; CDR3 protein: CASSSPQQETQYF
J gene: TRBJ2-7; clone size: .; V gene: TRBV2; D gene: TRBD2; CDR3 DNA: TGTGCCAGCACTCTAGCGGGGGGTAGGAGCTCCTACGAGCAGTACTTC; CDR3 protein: CASTLAGGRSSYEQYF
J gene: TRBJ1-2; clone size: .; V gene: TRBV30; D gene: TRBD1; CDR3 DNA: TGTGCCTGGAGCCCCGGACAGGATGGCTACACCTTC; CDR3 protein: CAWSPGQDGYTF
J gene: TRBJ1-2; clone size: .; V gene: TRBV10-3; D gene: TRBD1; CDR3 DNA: TGTGCCATCAGTCAACAGGGGGCCAACTATGGCTACACCTTC; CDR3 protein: CAISQQGANYGYTF
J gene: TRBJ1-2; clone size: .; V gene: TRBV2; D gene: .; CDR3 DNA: TGTGCCAGCAGTGAAGCAGGTACCATTGGCTACACCTTC; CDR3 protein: CASSEAGTIGYTF
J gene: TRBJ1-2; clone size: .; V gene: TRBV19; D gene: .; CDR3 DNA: TGTGCCAGTACGCTTTCGACAGGCGGCTTTTATGGCTACACCTTC; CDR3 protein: CASTLSTGGFYGYTF
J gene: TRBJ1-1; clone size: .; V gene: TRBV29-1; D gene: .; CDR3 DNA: TGCAGCGTTGGGATGAACAGGGACCCGACTGAAGCTTTCTTT; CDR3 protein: CSVGMNRDPTEAFF
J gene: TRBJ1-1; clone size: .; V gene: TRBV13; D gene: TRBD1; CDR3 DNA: TGTGCCAGCAGCTTAGGCAGGGGGGCTGGGAGCACTGAAGCTTTCTTT; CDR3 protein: CASSLGRGAGSTEAFF
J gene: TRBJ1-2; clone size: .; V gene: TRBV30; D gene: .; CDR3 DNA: TGTGCCTGGAGTGTCCGGGACACTGGCTACACCTTC; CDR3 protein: CAWSVRDTGYTF
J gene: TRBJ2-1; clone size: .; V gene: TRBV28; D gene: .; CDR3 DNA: TGTGCCAGCAGTTTAATATTTACGGGACTCTCCTACAATGAGCAGTTCTTC; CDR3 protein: CASSLIFTGLSYNEQFF
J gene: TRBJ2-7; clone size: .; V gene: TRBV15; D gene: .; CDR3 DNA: TGTGCCACCAGCAGAGTTGCCGGGCAGCAGAACGAGCAGTACTTC; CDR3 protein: CATSRVAGQQNEQYF
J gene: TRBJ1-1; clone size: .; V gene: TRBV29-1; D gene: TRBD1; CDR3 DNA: TGCAGCGGGGATAGGGGGCCCGGCACTGAAGCTTTCTTT; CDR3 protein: CSGDRGPGTEAFF
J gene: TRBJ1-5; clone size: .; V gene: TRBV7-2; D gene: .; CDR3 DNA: TGTGCCAGCAGCCCTTTTCACAATCAGCCCCAGCATTTT; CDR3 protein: CASSPFHNQPQHF
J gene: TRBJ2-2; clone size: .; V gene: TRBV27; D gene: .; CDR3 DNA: TGTGCCAGCAGTTTGTCTGGGGACACCGGGGAGCTGTTTTTT; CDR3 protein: CASSLSGDTGELFF
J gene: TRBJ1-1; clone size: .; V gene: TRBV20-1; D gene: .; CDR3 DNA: TGCAGTGCTAGGGGAACGGGAGCTTTCTTT; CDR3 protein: CSARGTGAFF
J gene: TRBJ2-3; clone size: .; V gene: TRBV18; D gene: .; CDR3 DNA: TGTGCCAGCTCACTAAGCAAGAACCAATGGAGCACAGATACGCAGTATTTT; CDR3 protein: CASSLSKNQWSTDTQYF